The TCR beta chain described here comes from a study of patients and donors after allogeneic stem cell transplantation. Germline trimming cut 6 bases from V and 5 bases from J; bases unmatched to any gene: 7. The CDR3 loop spans 15 amino acids. Germline CDR1 and CDR2: SGHTA and FQGTGA. TCRdb independently ran MiXCR on the RT-PCR reads; one entry per CDR3 protein. The sample yields 390,000 or so distinct CDR3 sequences, about a sixth seen once. Sequenced input: blood, either unsorted or a sorted T cell fraction (not recorded which). The rearrangement uses TRBV7-3 and TRBJ2-1; TRBD2 matches 10 bases. The origin of this receptor is a human donor who was either an allogeneic HSCT recipient or a stem cell or donor lymphocyte infusion donor (not recorded which). It is not recorded whose cells these are; they may come from a transplant donor. The CDR3 loop reads CASSLSGGPDNEQFF. In DNA, the CDR3 is TGTGCCAGCAGTCTTAGCGGGGGGCCTGACAATGAGCAGTTCTTC. The full variable domain, in which reference TRBV7-3 and TRBJ2-1 provide the parts outside the CDR3, is GAGVSQTPSNKVTEKGKYVELRCDPISGHTALYWYRQSLGQGPEFLIYFQGTGAADDSGLPNDRFFAVRPEGSVSTLKIQRTERGDSAVYLCASSLSGGPDNEQFFGPGTRLTVL.